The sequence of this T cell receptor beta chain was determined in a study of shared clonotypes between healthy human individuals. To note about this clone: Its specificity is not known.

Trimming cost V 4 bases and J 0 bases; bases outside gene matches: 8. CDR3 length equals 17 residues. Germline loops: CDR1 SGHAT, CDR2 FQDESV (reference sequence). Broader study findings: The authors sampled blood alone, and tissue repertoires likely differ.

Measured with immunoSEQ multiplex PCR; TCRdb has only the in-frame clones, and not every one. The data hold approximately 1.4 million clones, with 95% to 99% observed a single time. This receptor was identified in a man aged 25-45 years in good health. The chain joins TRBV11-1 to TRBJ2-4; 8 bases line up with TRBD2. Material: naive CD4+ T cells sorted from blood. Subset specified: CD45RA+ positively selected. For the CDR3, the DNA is TGTGCCAGCAGCTCTCCCAGCGGGGGTTTAGCCAAAAACATTCAGTACTTC. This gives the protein CASSSPSGGLAKNIQYF.